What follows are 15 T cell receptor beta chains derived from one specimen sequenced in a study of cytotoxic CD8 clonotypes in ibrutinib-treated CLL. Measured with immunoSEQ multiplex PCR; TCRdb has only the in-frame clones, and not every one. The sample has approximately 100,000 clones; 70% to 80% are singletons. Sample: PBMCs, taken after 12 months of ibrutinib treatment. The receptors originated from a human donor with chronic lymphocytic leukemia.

The CDR3 loop is CASSRVGSSYEQYF. CDR3 DNA: TGCGCCAGCAGTAGGGTAGGGAGCTCCTACGAGCAGTACTTC. J is TRBJ2-7 and V is TRBV10-1; perhaps TRBD2 as D (5 bases). V was clipped by 5 bases and J by 0 bases, with 11 bases between them. The CDR3 consists of 14 residues. From germline, CDR1 is WNHNN and CDR2 SYGVQD (reference sequence).

The CDR3 spells CASSNTRDQPQHF. The DNA for the CDR3 is TGTGCCAGCAGCAATACCCGAGATCAGCCCCAGCATTTT. The chain uses TRBV6-6 and TRBJ1-5; D not resolved. V was trimmed by 6 bases and J by 5 bases, leaving 11 bases between them. The CDR3 length is 13 residues. Germline V lookup: CDR1 MNHNY, CDR2 SVGAGI (reference sequence).

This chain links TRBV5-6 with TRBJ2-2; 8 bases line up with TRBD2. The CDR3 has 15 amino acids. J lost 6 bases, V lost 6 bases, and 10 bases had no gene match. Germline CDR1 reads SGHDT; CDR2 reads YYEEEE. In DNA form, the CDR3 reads TGTGCCAGCACCTTAGACCCGGGGGGGTCCGGGGAGCTGTTTTTT. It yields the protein CASTLDPGGSGELFF.

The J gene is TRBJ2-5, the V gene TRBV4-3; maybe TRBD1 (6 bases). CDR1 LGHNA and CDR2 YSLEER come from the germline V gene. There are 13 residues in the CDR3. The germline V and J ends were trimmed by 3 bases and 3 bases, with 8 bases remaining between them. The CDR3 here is CASSQGAEETQYF. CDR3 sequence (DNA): TGCGCCAGCAGCCAGGGGGCAGAAGAGACCCAGTACTTC.

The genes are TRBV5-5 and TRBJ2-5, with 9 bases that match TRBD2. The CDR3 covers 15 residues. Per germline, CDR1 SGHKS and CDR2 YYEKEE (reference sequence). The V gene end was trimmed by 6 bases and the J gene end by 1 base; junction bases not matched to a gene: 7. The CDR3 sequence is CASNILAGAQETQYF. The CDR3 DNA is TGTGCCAGCAACATTTTAGCGGGGGCCCAAGAGACCCAGTACTTC.

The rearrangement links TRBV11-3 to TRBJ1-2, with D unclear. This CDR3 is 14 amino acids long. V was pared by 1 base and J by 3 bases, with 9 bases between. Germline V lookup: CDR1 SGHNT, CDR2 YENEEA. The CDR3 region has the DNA TGTGCCAGCAGCTTAGCGGGGAACGACTATGGCTACACCTTC. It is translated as CASSLAGNDYGYTF.

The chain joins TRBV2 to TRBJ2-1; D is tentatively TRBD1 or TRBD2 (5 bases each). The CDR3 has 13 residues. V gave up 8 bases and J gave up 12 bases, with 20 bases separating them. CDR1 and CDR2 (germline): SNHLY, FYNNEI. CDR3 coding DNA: TGTGCCAGCGGGGGTAGGCTAGTGGGTTTGCAGTTCTTC. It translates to CASGGRLVGLQFF.

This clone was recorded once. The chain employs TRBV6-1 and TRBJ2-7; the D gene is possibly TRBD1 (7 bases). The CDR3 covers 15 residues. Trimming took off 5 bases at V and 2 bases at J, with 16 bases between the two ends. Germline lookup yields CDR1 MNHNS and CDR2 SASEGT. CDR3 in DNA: TGTGCCAGCAGTAGGGGGGCAGGGGGTACCTACGAGCAGTACTTC. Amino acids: CASSRGAGGTYEQYF.

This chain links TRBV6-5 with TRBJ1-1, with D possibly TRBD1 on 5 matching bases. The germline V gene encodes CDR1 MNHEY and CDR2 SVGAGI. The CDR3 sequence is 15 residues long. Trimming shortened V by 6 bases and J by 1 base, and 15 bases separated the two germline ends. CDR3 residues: CASRSGGAGNTEAFF. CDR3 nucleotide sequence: TGTGCCAGCAGATCGGGAGGGGCAGGGAACACTGAAGCTTTCTTT.

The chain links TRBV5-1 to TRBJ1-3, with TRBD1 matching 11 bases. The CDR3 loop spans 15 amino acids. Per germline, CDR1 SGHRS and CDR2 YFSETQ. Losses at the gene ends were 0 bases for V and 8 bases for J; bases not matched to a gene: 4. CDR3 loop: CASSLAPGQGDTIYF. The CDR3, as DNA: TGCGCCAGCAGCTTGGCCCCGGGACAGGGGGACACCATATATTTT.

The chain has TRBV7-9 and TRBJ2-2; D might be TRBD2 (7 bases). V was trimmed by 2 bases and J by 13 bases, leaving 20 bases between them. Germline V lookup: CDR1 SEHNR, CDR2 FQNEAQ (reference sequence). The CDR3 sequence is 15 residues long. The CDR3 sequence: CASSLSRGDTGGLFF. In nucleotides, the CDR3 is TGTGCCAGCAGCTTAAGTCGGGGGGACACCGGTGGGCTGTTTTTT.

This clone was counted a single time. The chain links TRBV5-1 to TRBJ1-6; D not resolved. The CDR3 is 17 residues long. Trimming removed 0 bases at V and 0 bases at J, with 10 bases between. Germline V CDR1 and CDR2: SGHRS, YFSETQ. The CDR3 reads CASSLDQISSYNSPLHF. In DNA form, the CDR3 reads TGCGCCAGCAGCTTGGACCAGATCAGCTCCTATAATTCACCCCTCCACTTT.

DNA for the CDR3: TGTGCCAGCAGCTTACTAGCGGGGAACCCAGATACGCAGTATTTT. Translated, it gives CASSLLAGNPDTQYF. This sequence joins TRBV7-2 and TRBJ2-3, with 9 bases fitting TRBD2. The length of the CDR3 is 15 residues. The germline V gene has CDR1 SGHTA and CDR2 FQGNSA. J lost 4 bases, V lost 2 bases, and 4 bases had no gene match. The complete variable domain, with remaining parts taken from reference TRBV7-2 and TRBJ2-3, reads GAGVSQSPSNKVTEKGKDVELRCDPISGHTALYWYRQSLGQGLEFLIYFQGNSAPDKSGLPSDRFSAERTGGSVSTLTIQRTQQEDSAVYLCASSLLAGNPDTQYFGPGTRLTVL.

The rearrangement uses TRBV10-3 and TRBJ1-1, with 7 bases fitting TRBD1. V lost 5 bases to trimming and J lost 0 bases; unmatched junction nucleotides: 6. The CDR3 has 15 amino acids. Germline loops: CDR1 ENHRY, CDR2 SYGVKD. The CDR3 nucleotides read TGTGCCATCAGTCCTGACAGGGCCGTGAACACTGAAGCTTTCTTT. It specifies CAISPDRAVNTEAFF.

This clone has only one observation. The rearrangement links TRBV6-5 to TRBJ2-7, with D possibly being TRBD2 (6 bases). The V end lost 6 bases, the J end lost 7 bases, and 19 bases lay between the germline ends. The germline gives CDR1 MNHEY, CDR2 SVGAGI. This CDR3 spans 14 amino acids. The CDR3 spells CASRGRTGSLEQYF. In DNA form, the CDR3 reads TGTGCCAGCAGGGGTCGTACCGGGAGTCTAGAGCAGTACTTC.